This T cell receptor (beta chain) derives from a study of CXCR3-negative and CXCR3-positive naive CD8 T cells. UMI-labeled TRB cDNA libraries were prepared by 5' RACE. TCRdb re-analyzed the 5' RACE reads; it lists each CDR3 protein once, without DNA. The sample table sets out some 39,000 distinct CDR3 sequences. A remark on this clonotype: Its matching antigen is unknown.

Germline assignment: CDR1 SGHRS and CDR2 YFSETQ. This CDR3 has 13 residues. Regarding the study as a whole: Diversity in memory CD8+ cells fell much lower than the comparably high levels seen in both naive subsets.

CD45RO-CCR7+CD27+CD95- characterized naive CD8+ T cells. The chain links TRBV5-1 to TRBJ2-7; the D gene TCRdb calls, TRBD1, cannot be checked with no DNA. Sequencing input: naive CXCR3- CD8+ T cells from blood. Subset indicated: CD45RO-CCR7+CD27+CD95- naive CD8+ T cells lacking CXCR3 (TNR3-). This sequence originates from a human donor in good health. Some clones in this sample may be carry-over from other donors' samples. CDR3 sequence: CASSWAWGNEQYF.